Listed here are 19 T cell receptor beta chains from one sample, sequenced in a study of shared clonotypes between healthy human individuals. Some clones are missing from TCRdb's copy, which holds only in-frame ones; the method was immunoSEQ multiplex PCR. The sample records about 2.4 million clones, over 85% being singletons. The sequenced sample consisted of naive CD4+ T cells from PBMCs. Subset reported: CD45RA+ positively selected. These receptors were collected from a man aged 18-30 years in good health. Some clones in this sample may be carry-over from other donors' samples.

The CDR3 nucleotides are TGCGCCAGCAGTTGGGGAAGCGGCAATCAGCCCCAGCATTTT. Translated, it gives CASSWGSGNQPQHF. The genes are TRBV5-1 and TRBJ1-5; D gene uncertain. Per the germline V gene, CDR1 is SGHRS and CDR2 is YFSETQ. V was trimmed by 5 bases and J by 2 bases, leaving 11 bases between them. The CDR3 is 14 amino acids. The full variable domain, rest sourced from reference TRBV5-1 and TRBJ1-5, is KAGVTQTPRYLIKTRGQQVTLSCSPISGHRSVSWYQQTPGQGLQFLFEYFSETQRNKGNFPGRFSGRQFSNSRSEMNVSTLELGDSALYLCASSWGSGNQPQHFGDGTRLSIL.

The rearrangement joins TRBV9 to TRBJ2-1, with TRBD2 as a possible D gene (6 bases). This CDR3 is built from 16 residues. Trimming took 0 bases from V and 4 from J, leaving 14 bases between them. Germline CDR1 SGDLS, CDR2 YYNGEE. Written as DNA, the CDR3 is TGTGCCAGCAGCGTAGTCGGGGGAGGACCATACAATGAGCAGTTCTTC. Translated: CASSVVGGGPYNEQFF.

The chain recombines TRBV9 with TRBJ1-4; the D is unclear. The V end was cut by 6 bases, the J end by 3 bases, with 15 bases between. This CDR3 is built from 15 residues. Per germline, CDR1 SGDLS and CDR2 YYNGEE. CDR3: CASTRTESANEKLFF. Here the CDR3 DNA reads TGTGCCAGCACTCGAACAGAGTCGGCTAATGAAAAACTGTTTTTT.

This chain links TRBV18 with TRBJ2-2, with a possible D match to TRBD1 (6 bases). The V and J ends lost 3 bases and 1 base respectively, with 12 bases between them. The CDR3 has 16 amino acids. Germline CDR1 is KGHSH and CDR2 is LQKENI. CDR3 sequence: CASSPQGTKNTGELFF. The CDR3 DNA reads TGTGCCAGCTCACCGCAGGGGACAAAGAACACCGGGGAGCTGTTTTTT.

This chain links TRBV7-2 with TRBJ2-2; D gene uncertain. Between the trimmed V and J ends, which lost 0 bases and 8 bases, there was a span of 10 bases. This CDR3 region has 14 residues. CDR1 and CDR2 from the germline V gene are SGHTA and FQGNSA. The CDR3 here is CASSLAASTGELFF. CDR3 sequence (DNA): TGTGCCAGCAGCTTAGCGGCTAGTACAGGGGAGCTGTTTTTT.

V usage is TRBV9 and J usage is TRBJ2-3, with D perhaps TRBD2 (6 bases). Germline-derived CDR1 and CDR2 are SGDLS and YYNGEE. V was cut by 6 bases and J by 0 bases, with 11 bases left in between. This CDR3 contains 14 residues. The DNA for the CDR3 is TGTGCCAGCACCCCAGGGACTAGCACAGATACGCAGTATTTT. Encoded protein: CASTPGTSTDTQYF.

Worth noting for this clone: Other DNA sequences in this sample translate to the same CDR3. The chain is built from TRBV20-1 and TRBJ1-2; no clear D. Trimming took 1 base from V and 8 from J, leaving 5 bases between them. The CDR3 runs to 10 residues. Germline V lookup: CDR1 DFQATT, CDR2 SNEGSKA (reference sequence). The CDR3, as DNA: TGCAGTGCTAGAGCCGGAGGCTACACCTTC. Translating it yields CSARAGGYTF.

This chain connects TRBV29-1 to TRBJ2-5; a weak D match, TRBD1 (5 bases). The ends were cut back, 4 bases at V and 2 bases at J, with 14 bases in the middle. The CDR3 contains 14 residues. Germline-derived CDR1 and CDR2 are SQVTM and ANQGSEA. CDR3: CSVGGRASQETQYF. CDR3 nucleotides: TGCAGCGTTGGGGGCAGGGCATCTCAAGAGACCCAGTACTTC.

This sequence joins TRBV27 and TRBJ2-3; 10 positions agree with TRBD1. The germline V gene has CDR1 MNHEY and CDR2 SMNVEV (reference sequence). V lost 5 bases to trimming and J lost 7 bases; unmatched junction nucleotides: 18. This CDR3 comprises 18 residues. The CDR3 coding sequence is TGTGCCAGCAGTCCCACCGGGACAGGGGTCAATAACGAGCATACGCAGTATTTT. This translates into CASSPTGTGVNNEHTQYF.

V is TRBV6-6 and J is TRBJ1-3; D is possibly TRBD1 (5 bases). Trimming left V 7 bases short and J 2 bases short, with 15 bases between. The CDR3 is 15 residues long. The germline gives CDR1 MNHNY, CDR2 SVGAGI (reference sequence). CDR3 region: CASTFSGDAGNTIYF. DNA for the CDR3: TGTGCCAGCACCTTTTCGGGGGACGCTGGAAACACCATATATTTT.

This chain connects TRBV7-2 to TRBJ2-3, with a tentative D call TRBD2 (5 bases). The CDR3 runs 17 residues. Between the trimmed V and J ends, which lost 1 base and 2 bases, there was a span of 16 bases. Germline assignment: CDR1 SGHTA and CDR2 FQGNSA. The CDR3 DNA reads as TGTGCCAGCAGCTTAGTAAGGCCGCTAGCTATCACAGATACGCAGTATTTT. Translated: CASSLVRPLAITDTQYF.

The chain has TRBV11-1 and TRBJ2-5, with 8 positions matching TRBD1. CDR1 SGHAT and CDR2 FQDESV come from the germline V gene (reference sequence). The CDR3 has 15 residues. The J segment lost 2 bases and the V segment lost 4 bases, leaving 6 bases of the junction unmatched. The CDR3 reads CASSSRTGRQETQYF. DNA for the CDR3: TGTGCCAGCAGCTCCAGGACAGGGAGGCAAGAGACCCAGTACTTC.

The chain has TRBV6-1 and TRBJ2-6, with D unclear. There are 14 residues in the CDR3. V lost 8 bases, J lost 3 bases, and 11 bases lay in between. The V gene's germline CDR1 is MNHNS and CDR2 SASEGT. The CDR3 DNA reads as TGTGCCAGCGCGTTGGATGGTGGGGCCAACGTCCTGACTTTC. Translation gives CASALDGGANVLTF.

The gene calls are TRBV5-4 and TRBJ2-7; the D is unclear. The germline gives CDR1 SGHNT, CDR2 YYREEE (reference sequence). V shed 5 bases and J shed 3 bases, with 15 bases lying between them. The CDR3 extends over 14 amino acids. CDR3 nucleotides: TGTGCCAGCAGTTCCATGGGGAATCTCTACGAGCAGTACTTC. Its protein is CASSSMGNLYEQYF.

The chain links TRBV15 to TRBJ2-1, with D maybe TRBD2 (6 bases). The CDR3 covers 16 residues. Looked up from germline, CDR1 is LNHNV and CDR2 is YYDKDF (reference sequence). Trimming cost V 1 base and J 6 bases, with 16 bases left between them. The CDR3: CATSRAAGSTGNEQFF. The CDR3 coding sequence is TGTGCCACCAGCAGAGCGGCGGGATCCACTGGCAATGAGCAGTTCTTC.

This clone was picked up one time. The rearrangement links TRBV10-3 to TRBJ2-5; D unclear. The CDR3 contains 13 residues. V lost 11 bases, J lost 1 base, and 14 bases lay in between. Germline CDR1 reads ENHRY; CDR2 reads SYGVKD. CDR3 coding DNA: TGTGCCCGTTCCAAGGGTCCCCAAGAGACCCAGTACTTC. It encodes CARSKGPQETQYF.

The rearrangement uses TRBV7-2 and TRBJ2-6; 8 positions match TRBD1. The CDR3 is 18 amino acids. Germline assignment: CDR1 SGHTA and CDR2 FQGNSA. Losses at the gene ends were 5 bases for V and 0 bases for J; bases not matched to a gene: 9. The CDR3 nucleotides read TGTGCCAGCAGCCCTAGGGGGACAGGAGCCTCTGGGGCCAACGTCCTGACTTTC. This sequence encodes CASSPRGTGASGANVLTF.

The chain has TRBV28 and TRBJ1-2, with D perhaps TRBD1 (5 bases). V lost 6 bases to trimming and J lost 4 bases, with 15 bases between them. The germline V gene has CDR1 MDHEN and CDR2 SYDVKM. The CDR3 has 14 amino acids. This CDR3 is CASRPGGDPYGYTF. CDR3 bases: TGTGCCAGCAGACCCGGAGGGGACCCCTATGGCTACACCTTC.

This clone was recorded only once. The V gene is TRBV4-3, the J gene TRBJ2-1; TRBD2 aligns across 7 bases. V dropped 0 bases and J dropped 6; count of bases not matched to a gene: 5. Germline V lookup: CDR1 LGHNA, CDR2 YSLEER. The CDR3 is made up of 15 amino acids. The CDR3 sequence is CASSQDKGGSNEQFF. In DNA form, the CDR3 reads TGCGCCAGCAGCCAAGATAAAGGCGGGAGCAATGAGCAGTTCTTC.